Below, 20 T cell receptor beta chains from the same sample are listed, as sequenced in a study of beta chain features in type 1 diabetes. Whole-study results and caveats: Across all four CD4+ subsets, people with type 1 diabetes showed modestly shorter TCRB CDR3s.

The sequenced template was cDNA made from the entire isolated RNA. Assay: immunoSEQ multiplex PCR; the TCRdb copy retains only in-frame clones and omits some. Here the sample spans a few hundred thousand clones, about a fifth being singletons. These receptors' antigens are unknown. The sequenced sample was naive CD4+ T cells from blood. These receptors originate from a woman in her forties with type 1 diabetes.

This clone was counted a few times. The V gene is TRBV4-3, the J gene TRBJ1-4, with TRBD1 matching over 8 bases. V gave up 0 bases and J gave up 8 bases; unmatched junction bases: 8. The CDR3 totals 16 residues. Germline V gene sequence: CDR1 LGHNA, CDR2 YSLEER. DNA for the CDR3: TGCGCCAGCAGCCAAGATCGGGGGACAGGAGACGAAAAACTGTTTTTT. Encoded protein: CASSQDRGTGDEKLFF.

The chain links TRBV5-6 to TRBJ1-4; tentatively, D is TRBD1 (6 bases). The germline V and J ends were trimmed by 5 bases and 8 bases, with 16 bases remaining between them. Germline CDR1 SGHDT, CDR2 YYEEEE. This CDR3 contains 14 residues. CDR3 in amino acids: CASSPTGRGEKLFF. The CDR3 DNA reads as TGTGCCAGCAGTCCGACAGGCAGGGGAGAAAAACTGTTTTTT.

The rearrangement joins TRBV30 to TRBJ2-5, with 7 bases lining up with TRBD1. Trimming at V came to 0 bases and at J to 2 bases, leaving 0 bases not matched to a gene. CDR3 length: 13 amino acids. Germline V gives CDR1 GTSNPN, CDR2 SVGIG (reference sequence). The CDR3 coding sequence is TGTGCCTGGAGTGTACAGGGGCAAGAGACCCAGTACTTC. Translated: CAWSVQGQETQYF.

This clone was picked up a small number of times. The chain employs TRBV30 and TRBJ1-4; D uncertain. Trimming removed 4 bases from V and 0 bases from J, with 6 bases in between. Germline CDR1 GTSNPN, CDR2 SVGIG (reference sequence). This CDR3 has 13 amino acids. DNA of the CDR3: TGTGCCTGGACACTTTCAACTAATGAAAAACTGTTTTTT. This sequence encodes CAWTLSTNEKLFF.

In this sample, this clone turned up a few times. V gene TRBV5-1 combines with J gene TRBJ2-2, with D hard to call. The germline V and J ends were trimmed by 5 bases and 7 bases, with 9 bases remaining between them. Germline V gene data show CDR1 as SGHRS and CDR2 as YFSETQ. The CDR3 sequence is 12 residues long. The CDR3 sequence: CASSAVVGELFF. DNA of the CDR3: TGCGCCAGCAGTGCAGTTGTCGGGGAGCTGTTTTTT. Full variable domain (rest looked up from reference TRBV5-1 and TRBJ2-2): KAGVTQTPRYLIKTRGQQVTLSCSPISGHRSVSWYQQTPGQGLQFLFEYFSETQRNKGNFPGRFSGRQFSNSRSEMNVSTLELGDSALYLCASSAVVGELFFGEGSRLTVL.

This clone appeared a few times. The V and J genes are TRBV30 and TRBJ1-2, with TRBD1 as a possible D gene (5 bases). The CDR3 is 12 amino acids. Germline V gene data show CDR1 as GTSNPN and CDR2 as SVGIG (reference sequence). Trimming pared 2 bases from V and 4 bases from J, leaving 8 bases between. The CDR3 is CAWSPGPYGYTF. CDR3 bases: TGTGCCTGGAGTCCAGGGCCCTATGGCTACACCTTC.

The CDR3: CASSPDRSTDTQYF. The DNA for the CDR3 is TGTGCCAGCAGCCCGGACAGGAGCACAGATACGCAGTATTTT. This chain joins TRBV11-2 and TRBJ2-3, with 7 bases aligning to TRBD1. Germline trimming cut 5 bases from V and 0 bases from J; bases unmatched to any gene: 2. This CDR3 is built from 14 residues. Germline V gives CDR1 SGHAT, CDR2 FQNNGV.

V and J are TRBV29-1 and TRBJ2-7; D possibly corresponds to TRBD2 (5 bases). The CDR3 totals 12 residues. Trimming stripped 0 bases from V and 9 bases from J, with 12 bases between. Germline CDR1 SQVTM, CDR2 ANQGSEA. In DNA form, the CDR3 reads TGCAGCGTTGAAGAAAGAGGGATCGGGCAGTACTTC. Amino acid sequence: CSVEERGIGQYF.

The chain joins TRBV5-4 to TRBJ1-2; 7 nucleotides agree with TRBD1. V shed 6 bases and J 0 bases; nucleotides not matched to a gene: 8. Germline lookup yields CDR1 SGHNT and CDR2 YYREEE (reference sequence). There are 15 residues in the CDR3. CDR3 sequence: CASISWQGANYGYTF. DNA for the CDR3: TGTGCCAGCATCTCCTGGCAGGGGGCTAACTATGGCTACACCTTC.

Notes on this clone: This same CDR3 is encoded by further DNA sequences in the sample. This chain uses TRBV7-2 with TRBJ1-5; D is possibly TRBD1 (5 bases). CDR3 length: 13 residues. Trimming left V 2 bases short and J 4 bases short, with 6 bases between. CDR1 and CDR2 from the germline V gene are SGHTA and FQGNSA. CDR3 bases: TGTGCCAGCAGCTTAAGGGGTAATCAGCCCCAGCATTTT. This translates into CASSLRGNQPQHF.

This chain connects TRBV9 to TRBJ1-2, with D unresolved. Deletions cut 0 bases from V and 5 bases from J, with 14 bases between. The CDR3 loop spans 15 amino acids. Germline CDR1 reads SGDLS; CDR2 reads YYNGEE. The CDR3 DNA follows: TGTGCCAGCAGCGTAGGTCGGGATCCGTCATATGGCTACACCTTC. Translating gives CASSVGRDPSYGYTF.

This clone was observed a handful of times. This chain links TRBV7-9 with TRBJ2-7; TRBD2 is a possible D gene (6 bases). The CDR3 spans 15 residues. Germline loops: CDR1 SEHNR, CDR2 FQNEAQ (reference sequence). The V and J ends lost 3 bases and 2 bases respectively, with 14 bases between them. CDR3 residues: CASSLPMTGAYEQYF. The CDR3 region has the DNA TGTGCCAGCAGCTTGCCGATGACGGGGGCCTACGAGCAGTACTTC.

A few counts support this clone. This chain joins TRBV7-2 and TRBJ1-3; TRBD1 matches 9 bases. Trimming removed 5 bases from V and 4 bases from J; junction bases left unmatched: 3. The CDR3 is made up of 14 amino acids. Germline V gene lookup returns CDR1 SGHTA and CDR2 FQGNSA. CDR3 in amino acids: CASSTGQGGNTIYF. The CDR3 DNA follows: TGTGCCAGCAGCACGGGACAGGGAGGAAACACCATATATTTT.

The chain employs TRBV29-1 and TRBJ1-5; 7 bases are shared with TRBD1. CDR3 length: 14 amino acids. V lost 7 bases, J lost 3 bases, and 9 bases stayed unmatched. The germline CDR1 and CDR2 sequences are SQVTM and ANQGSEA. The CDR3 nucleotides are TGCAGCGCCAAATTGACAGGGCTCAATCAGCCCCAGCATTTT. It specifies CSAKLTGLNQPQHF.

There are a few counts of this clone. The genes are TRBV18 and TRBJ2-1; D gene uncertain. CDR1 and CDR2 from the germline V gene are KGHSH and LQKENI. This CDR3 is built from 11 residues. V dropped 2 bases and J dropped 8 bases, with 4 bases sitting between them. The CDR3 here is CASSPGDEQFF. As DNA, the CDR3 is TGTGCCAGCTCACCAGGAGATGAGCAGTTCTTC.

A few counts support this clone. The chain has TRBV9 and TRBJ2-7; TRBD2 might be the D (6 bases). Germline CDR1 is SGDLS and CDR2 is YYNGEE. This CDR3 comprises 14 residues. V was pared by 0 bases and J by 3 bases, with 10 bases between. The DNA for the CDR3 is TGTGCCAGCAGCGTAGGGGGAGGAGGCTACGAGCAGTACTTC. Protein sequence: CASSVGGGGYEQYF.

CDR3 residues: CASSVEYADTQYF. CDR3 bases: TGTGCCAGCAGCGTAGAGTACGCGGATACGCAGTATTTT. The genes are TRBV9 and TRBJ2-3, with no clear D. The CDR3 consists of 13 residues. Germline V gives CDR1 SGDLS, CDR2 YYNGEE. V was shortened by 0 bases and J by 6 bases, with 8 bases between the two germline ends.

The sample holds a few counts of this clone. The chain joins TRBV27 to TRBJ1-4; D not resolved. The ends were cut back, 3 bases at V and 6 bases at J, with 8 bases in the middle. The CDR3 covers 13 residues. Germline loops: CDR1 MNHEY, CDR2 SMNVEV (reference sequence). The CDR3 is CASSFWSDEKLFF. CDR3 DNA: TGTGCCAGCAGTTTCTGGTCGGATGAAAAACTGTTTTTT.

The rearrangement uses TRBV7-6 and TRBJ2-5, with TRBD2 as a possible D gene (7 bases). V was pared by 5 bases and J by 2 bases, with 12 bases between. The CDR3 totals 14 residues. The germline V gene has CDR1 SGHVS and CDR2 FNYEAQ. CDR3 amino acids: CASSRGGGQETQYF. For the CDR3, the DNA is TGTGCCAGCAGCCGGGGAGGGGGTCAAGAGACCCAGTACTTC.

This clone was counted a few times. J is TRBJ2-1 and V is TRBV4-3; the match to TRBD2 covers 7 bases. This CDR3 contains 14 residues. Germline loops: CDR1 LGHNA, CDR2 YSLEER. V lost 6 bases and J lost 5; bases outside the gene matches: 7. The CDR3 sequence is CASSISLADNEQFF. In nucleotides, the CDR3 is TGCGCCAGCAGTATCTCGCTAGCGGACAATGAGCAGTTCTTC.